Below are 16 T cell receptor beta chains sequenced from a single sample in a study of cytomegalovirus exposure and HLA in healthy donors (dated by TCRdb to the late 2010s). Library preparation employed the immunoSEQ multiplex PCR assay. For the multiplex PCR, a mixture combining 60 forward primers for TCR Vbeta segments and 13 reverse primers for TCR Jbeta segments was used. Drawn from immuneACCESS, this table holds only the in-frame rearrangements with V and J called that TCRdb kept. Clones are partly lost; checked studies trace under half to an unresolved V gene and leave the rest unexplained. The sample table contains 95,000 to 100,000 clones; only one count was recorded for roughly 74% of them. Under 2% of the sample is held by the ten biggest clonotypes. The material sequenced was PBMCs. The receptors stem from a woman aged 40-49 years in good health and CMV-seronegative.

The chain employs TRBV7-9 and TRBJ2-1; a weak D match, TRBD2 (5 bases). The CDR3 has 16 residues. Trimming left V 5 bases short and J 3 bases short, with 17 bases between. Germline CDR1 reads SEHNR; CDR2 reads FQNEAQ (reference sequence). The CDR3 DNA follows: TGTGCCAGCAGCGGTACCCGAGCGGCAGACTACAATGAGCAGTTCTTC. This codes for CASSGTRAADYNEQFF.

Worth noting for this clone: The identical CDR3 is also encoded by other nucleotide sequences in the sample. This chain links TRBV6-1 with TRBJ1-2, with TRBD1 matching 9 bases. The CDR3 consists of 13 residues. Trimming removed 3 bases from V and 7 bases from J; junction bases left unmatched: 3. Germline CDR1 and CDR2: MNHNS and SASEGT. The DNA for the CDR3 is TGTGCCAGCAGTGAGGACAGGGGCGGTGGCTACACCTTC. Translating gives CASSEDRGGGYTF.

The V and J genes are TRBV27 and TRBJ2-7; D gene unclear. Between the trimmed V and J ends, which lost 5 bases and 0 bases, there was a span of 14 bases. CDR3 length: 15 residues. Germline CDR1 reads MNHEY; CDR2 reads SMNVEV (reference sequence). CDR3 DNA sequence: TGTGCCAGCAGTGGCAGACTGAGGAGCTCCTACGAGCAGTACTTC. It specifies CASSGRLRSSYEQYF.

The chain carries TRBV25-1 and TRBJ1-2, with D unclear. The length of the CDR3 is 11 residues. V dropped 4 bases and J dropped 5 bases, with 5 bases sitting between them. From germline, CDR1 is MGHDK and CDR2 SYGVNS. CDR3 residues: CASSVGYGYTF. Here the CDR3 DNA reads TGTGCCAGCAGTGTCGGGTATGGCTACACCTTC.

V usage is TRBV4-3 and J usage is TRBJ2-6, with D unclear. Germline CDR1 reads LGHNA; CDR2 reads YSLEER. The CDR3 contains 14 residues. V lost 3 bases and J lost 0, with 3 bases in between. In DNA form, the CDR3 reads TGCGCCAGCAGCCACGGCTCTGGGGCCAACGTCCTGACTTTC. It encodes CASSHGSGANVLTF.

A note on this clone: The junction departs from germline at one end; a sequencing error may be responsible. The chain is built from TRBV7-9 and TRBJ2-7; weak D call: TRBD1 (6 bases). Germline V gene lookup returns CDR1 SEHNR and CDR2 FQNEAQ (reference sequence). The CDR3 totals 14 residues. The CDR3 region is CSSSFWTATDEQYF. CDR3 DNA sequence: TGTTCCAGCAGCTTTTGGACAGCTACGGACGAGCAGTACTTC.

Notes on this clone: Other DNA sequences in the sample encode the same CDR3. The genes are TRBV19 and TRBJ2-7, with a tentative D call TRBD2 (6 bases). Trimming cost V 3 bases and J 5 bases, with 23 bases left between them. The length of the CDR3 is 17 residues. In germline, CDR1 is LNHDA, CDR2 SQIVND (reference sequence). The CDR3 spells CASSMRGGSHRPDEQYF. The CDR3 coding sequence is TGTGCCAGTAGTATGCGAGGAGGGAGCCACCGGCCGGACGAGCAGTACTTC. The full variable domain, completed using reference TRBV19 and TRBJ2-7, is DGGITQSPKYLFRKEGQNVTLSCEQNLNHDAMYWYRQDPGQGLRLIYYSQIVNDFQKGDIAEGYSVSREKKESFPLTVTSAQKNPTAFYLCASSMRGGSHRPDEQYFGPGTRLTVT.

The J gene is TRBJ1-5, the V gene TRBV4-3, with no clear D. Trimming removed 0 bases at V and 2 bases at J, with 5 bases between. The CDR3 runs to 14 residues. Per the germline V gene, CDR1 is LGHNA and CDR2 is YSLEER. CDR3 in DNA: TGCGCCAGCAGCCAAGAAGGAGGCAATCAGCCCCAGCATTTT. Its translation: CASSQEGGNQPQHF.

The V gene is TRBV6-6, the J gene TRBJ2-5; 12 bases align to TRBD2. The junction had 2 bases not matched to a gene; V was cut back by 2 bases and J by 1 base. The V gene's germline CDR1 is MNHNY and CDR2 SVGAGI (reference sequence). The CDR3 length is 16 residues. The CDR3: CASSYGLAGPQETQYF. In DNA, the CDR3 is TGTGCCAGCAGTTACGGACTAGCGGGGCCCCAAGAGACCCAGTACTTC.

The rearrangement joins TRBV7-2 to TRBJ2-3; 9 nucleotides match TRBD2. The CDR3 has 14 amino acids. Germline V lookup: CDR1 SGHTA, CDR2 FQGNSA. J gave up 5 bases and V 11 bases, and 11 bases lay outside the gene matches. The CDR3 region is CACGGGQTVDTQYF. The CDR3 DNA is TGTGCCTGCGGGGGGGGCCAAACGGTAGATACGCAGTATTTT.

The table lists this clone with a few counts. This chain joins TRBV13 and TRBJ2-1; possible D gene TRBD1, 5 bases. CDR3 length: 14 amino acids. Germline V gives CDR1 PRHDT, CDR2 FYEKMQ (reference sequence). Trimming shortened V by 3 bases and J by 4 bases, and 10 bases separated the two germline ends. The DNA for the CDR3 is TGTGCCAGCAGCTTGGGCCAGGGATACAATGAGCAGTTCTTC. Amino acids: CASSLGQGYNEQFF.

The V gene is TRBV5-1, the J gene TRBJ1-2; no reliable D call. The CDR3 runs 13 residues. CDR1 and CDR2 (germline): SGHRS, YFSETQ. The V end lost 4 bases, the J end lost 0 bases, and 7 bases lay between the germline ends. As DNA, the CDR3 is TGCGCCAGCAGCACGACATCTAACTATGGCTACACCTTC. Its translation: CASSTTSNYGYTF.

The rearrangement uses TRBV5-1 and TRBJ1-1, with a tentative D call TRBD1 (5 bases). V shed 5 bases and J shed 0 bases, with 11 bases lying between them. Germline V gene data show CDR1 as SGHRS and CDR2 as YFSETQ. The CDR3 consists of 14 residues. DNA for the CDR3: TGCGCCAGCAGAGTGACAGTTGTGAACACTGAAGCTTTCTTT. Protein sequence: CASRVTVVNTEAFF.

This clone was seen a few times. The chain carries TRBV19 and TRBJ2-5; 9 bases map to TRBD2. Looked up from germline, CDR1 is LNHDA and CDR2 is SQIVND (reference sequence). The CDR3 is made up of 20 amino acids. V lost 1 base to trimming and J lost 5 bases; unmatched junction nucleotides: 20. CDR3 sequence (DNA): TGTGCCAGTAGTATAGTGACCCTTGGTTTATTAGCGGGAGAAGCTGAGACCCAGTACTTC. Translated, it gives CASSIVTLGLLAGEAETQYF.

The chain has TRBV18 and TRBJ2-6, with D unclear. Per the germline V gene, CDR1 is KGHSH and CDR2 is LQKENI. The V gene lost 6 bases and the J gene lost 4 bases, with 16 bases spanning the gap. This CDR3 is built from 16 residues. CDR3 DNA sequence: TGTGCCAGCTCTTCACTCCAGGTGGCCGGGGCCAACGTCCTGACTTTC. Encoded protein: CASSSLQVAGANVLTF. Full variable domain (outside the CDR3, taken from reference TRBV18 and TRBJ2-6): NAGVMQNPRHLVRRRGQEARLRCSPMKGHSHVYWYRQLPEEGLKFMVYLQKENIIDESGMPKERFSAEFPKEGPSILRIQQVVRGDSAAYFCASSSLQVAGANVLTFGAGSRLTVL.

J is TRBJ2-3 and V is TRBV6-4; 12 bases are a match to TRBD2. Per the germline V gene, CDR1 is MRHNA and CDR2 is SNTAGT. With 3 bases clipped from V and 7 bases from J, the junction kept 5 bases outside the gene matches. The CDR3 contains 15 residues. The CDR3 nucleotides read TGTGCCAGCAGTGATGGGACTAGCGGGTCCCATACGCAGTATTTT. Translation gives CASSDGTSGSHTQYF.